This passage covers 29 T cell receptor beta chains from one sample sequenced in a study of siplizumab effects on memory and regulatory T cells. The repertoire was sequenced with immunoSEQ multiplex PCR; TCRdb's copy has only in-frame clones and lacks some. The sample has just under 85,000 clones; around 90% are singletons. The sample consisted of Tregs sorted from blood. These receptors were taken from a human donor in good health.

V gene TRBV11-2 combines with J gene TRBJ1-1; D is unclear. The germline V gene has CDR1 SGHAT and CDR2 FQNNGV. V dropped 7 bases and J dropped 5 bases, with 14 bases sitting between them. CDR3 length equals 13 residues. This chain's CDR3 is CASNPGRWTEAFF. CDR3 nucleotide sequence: TGTGCCAGCAACCCCGGTCGTTGGACTGAAGCTTTCTTT. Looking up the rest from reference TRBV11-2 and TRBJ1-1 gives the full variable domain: EAGVAQSPRYKIIEKRQSVAFWCNPISGHATLYWYQQILGQGPKLLIQFQNNGVVDDSQLPKDRFSAERLKGVDSTLKIQPAKLEDSAVYLCASNPGRWTEAFFGQGTRLTVV.

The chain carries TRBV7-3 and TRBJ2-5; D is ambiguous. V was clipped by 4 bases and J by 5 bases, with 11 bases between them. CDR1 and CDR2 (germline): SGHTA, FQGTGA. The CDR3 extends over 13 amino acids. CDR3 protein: CASSSWSRETQYF. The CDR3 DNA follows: TGTGCCAGCAGCTCTTGGAGCAGGGAGACCCAGTACTTC.

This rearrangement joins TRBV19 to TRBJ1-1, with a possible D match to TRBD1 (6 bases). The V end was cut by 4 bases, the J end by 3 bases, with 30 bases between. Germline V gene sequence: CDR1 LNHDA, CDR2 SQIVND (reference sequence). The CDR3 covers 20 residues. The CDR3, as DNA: TGTGCCAGTAGTAGAAACCCACAGGGTCGGGCAGTGTTAAGGCACACTGAAGCTTTCTTT. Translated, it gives CASSRNPQGRAVLRHTEAFF.

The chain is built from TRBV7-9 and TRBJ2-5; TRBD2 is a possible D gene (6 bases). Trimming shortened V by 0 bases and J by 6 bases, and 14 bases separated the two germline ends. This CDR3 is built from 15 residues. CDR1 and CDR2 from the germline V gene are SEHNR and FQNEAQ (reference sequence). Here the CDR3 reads CASSLASQGGKTQYF. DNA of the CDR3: TGTGCCAGCAGCTTAGCGTCCCAGGGCGGGAAGACCCAGTACTTC.

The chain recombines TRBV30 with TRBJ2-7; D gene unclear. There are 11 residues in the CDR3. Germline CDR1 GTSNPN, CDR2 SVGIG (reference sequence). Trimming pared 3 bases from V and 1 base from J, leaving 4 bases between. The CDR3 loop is CAWSRSYEQYF. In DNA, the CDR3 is TGTGCCTGGAGCCGATCCTACGAGCAGTACTTC.

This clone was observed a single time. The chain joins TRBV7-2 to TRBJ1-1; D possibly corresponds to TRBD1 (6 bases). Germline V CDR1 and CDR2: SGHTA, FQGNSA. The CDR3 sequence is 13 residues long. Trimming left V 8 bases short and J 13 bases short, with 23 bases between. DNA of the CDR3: TGTGCCAGCGGTCCGGGACAATCGCTGTTAGTTTTCTTT. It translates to CASGPGQSLLVFF.

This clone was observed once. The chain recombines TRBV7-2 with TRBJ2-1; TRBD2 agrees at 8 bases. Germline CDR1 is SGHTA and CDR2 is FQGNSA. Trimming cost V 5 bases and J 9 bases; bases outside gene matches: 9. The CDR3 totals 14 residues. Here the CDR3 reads CASSRRSGDAEQFF. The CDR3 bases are TGTGCCAGCAGCAGACGTAGCGGGGATGCTGAGCAGTTCTTC.

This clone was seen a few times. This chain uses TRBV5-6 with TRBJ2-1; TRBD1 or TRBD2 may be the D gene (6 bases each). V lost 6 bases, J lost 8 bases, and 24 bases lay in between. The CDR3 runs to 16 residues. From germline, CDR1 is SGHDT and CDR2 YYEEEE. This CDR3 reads CASTPRGWGAGDEQFF. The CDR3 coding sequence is TGTGCCAGCACCCCCCGAGGATGGGGGGCAGGGGATGAGCAGTTCTTC.

The CDR3 nucleotides are TGTGCCAGCTCGCAATCCGGGATTCGGGCATACGAGCAGTACTTC. This codes for CASSQSGIRAYEQYF. The chain combines TRBV18 with TRBJ2-7, with a tentative D call TRBD2 (5 bases). V gave up 6 bases and J gave up 4 bases, with 19 bases separating them. The CDR3 totals 15 residues. Looked up from germline, CDR1 is KGHSH and CDR2 is LQKENI.

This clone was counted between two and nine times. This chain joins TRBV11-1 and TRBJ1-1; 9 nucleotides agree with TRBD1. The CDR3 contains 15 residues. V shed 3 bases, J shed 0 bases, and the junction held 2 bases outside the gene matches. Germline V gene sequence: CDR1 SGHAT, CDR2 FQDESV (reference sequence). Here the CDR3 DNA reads TGTGCCAGCAGCTTCGACAGGGGGGTGAACACTGAAGCTTTCTTT. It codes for CASSFDRGVNTEAFF.

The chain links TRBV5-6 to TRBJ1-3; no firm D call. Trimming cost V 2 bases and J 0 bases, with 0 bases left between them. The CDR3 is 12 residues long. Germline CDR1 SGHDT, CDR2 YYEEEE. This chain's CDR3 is CASSFSGNTIYF. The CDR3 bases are TGTGCCAGCAGCTTCTCTGGAAACACCATATATTTT.

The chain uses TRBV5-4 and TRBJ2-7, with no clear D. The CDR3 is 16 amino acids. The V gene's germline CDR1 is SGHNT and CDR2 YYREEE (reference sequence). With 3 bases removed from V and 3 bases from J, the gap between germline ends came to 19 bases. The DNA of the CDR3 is TGTGCCAGCAGCTACGGACCCTCCCCAATCCTCTACGAGCAGTACTTC. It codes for CASSYGPSPILYEQYF.

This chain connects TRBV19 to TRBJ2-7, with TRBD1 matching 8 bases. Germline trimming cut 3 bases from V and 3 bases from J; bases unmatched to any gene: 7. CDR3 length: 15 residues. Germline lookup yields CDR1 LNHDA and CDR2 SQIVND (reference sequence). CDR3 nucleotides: TGTGCCAGTAGTATGATGGCAGGGGGCTTCTACGAGCAGTACTTC. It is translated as CASSMMAGGFYEQYF.

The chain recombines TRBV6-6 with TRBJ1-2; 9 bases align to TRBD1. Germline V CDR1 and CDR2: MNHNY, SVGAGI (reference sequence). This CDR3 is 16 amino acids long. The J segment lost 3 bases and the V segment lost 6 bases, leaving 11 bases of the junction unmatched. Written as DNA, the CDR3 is TGTGCCAGCAGCTCACCCCCGGGACAGGGTGACTATGGCTACACCTTC. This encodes CASSSPPGQGDYGYTF.

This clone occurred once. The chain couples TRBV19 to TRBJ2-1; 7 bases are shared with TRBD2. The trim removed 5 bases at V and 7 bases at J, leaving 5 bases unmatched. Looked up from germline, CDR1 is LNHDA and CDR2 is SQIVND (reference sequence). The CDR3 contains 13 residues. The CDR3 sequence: CASSSLASNEQFF. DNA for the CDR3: TGTGCCAGTAGTTCACTAGCGAGTAATGAGCAGTTCTTC.

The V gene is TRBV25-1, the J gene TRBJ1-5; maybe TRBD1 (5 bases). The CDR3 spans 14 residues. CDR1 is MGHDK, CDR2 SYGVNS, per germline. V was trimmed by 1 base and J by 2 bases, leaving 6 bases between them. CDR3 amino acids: CASSEWGGNQPQHF. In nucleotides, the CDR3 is TGTGCCAGCAGTGAATGGGGGGGCAATCAGCCCCAGCATTTT.

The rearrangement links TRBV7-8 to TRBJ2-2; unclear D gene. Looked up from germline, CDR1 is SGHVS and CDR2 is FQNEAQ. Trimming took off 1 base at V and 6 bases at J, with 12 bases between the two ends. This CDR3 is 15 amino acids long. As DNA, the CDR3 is TGTGCCAGCAGCTTAGTTTTGCCGGGTTCCGGGGAGCTGTTTTTT. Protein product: CASSLVLPGSGELFF.

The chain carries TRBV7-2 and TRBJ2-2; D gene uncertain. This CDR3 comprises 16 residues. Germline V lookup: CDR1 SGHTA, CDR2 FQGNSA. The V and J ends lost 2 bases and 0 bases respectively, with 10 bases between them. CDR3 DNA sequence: TGTGCCAGCAGCTTATCCGGCAGAACGAACACCGGGGAGCTGTTTTTT. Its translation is CASSLSGRTNTGELFF.

CDR3 DNA: TGTGCCAGCAGCCCCGGGGGGGCCGGGGCAGATACGCAGTATTTT. It translates to CASSPGGAGADTQYF. The chain employs TRBV5-4 and TRBJ2-3; TRBD2 agrees at 8 bases. The ends lost 4 bases at V and 4 bases at J; junction bases unmatched: 8. The CDR3 has 15 amino acids. CDR1 SGHNT and CDR2 YYREEE come from the germline V gene (reference sequence).

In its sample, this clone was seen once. CDR3 region: CASSGQGYSTDTQYF. The CDR3 region has the DNA TGTGCCAGCAGCGGGCAGGGTTATAGCACAGATACGCAGTATTTT. The V and J genes are TRBV9 and TRBJ2-3; TRBD1 might be the D (5 bases). CDR1 is SGDLS and CDR2 is YYNGEE in the germline V gene. CDR3 length equals 15 residues. The V gene lost 3 bases and the J gene lost 0 bases, with 11 bases spanning the gap.

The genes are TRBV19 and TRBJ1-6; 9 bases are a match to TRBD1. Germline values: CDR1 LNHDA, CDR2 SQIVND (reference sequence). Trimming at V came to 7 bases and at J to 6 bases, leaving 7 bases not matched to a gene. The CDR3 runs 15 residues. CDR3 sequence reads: CASKTGGNSNSPLHF. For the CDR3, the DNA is TGTGCCAGTAAAACAGGGGGCAATAGTAATTCACCCCTCCACTTT.

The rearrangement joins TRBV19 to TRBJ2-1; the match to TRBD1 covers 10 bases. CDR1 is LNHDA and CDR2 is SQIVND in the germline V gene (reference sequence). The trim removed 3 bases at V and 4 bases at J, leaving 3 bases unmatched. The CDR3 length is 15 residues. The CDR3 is CASSIGQGGYNEQFF. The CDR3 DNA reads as TGTGCCAGTAGTATTGGACAGGGGGGATACAATGAGCAGTTCTTC. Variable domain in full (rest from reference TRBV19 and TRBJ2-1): DGGITQSPKYLFRKEGQNVTLSCEQNLNHDAMYWYRQDPGQGLRLIYYSQIVNDFQKGDIAEGYSVSREKKESFPLTVTSAQKNPTAFYLCASSIGQGGYNEQFFGPGTRLTVL.

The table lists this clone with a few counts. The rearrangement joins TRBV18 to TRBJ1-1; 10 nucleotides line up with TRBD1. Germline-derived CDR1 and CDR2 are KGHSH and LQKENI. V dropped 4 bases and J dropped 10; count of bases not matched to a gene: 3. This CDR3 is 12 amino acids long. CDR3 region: CASSQDRGGAFF. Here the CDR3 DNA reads TGTGCCAGCTCACAGGACAGGGGGGGAGCTTTCTTT. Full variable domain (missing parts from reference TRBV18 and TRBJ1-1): NAGVMQNPRHLVRRRGQEARLRCSPMKGHSHVYWYRQLPEEGLKFMVYLQKENIIDESGMPKERFSAEFPKEGPSILRIQQVVRGDSAAYFCASSQDRGGAFFGQGTRLTVV.

CDR3 amino acids: CASSVGGGDTQYF. CDR3 coding DNA: TGTGCCAGCAGCGTAGGAGGGGGAGATACGCAGTATTTT. The chain joins TRBV9 to TRBJ2-3; D possibly corresponds to TRBD1 (6 bases). The CDR3 sequence is 13 residues long. Between the trimmed V and J ends, which lost 0 bases and 5 bases, there was a span of 7 bases. Germline V lookup: CDR1 SGDLS, CDR2 YYNGEE.

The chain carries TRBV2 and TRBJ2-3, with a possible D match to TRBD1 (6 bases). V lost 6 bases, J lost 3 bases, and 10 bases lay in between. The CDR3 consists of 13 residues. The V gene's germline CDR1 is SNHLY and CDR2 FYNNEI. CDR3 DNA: TGTGCCAGCAGACAGGGTAGGACAGATACGCAGTATTTT. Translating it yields CASRQGRTDTQYF.

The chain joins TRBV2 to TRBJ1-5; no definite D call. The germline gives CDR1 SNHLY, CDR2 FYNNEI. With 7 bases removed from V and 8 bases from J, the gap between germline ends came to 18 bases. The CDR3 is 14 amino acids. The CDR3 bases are TGTGCCAGCACAACAGAAGGACCTCGTGAGCCCCAGCATTTT. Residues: CASTTEGPREPQHF.

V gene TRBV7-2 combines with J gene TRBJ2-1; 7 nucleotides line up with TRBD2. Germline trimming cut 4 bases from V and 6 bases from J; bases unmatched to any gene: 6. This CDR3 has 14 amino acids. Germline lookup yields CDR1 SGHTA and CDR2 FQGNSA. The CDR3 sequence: CASSSGTNFNEQFF. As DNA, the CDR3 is TGTGCCAGCAGCTCCGGGACTAATTTCAATGAGCAGTTCTTC.

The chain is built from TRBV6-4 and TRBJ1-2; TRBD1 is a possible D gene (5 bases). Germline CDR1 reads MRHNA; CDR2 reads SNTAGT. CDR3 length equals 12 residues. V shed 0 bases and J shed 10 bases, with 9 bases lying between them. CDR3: CASSDSGGVYTF. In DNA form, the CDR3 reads TGTGCCAGCAGTGACTCGGGGGGAGTCTACACCTTC.

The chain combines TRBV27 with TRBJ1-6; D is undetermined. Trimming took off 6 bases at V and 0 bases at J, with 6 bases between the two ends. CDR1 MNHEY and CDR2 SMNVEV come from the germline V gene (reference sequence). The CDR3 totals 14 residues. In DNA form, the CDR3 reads TGTGCCAGCAGCGACCTCTCCTATAATTCACCCCTCCACTTT. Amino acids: CASSDLSYNSPLHF.